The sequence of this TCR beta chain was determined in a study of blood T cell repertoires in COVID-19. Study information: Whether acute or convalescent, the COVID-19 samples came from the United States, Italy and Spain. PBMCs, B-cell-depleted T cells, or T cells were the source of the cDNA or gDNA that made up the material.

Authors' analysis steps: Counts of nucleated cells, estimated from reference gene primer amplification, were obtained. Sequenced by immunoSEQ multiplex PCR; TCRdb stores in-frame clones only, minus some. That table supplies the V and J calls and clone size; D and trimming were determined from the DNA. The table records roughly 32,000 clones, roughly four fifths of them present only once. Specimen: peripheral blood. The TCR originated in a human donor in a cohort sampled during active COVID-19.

Here the CDR3 reads CAIKRSGGTDTQYF. The CDR3 coding sequence is TGTGCCATCAAAAGGTCGGGGGGCACAGATACGCAGTATTTT. The chain uses TRBV10-3 and TRBJ2-3; the D gene is possibly TRBD2 (6 bases). Germline lookup yields CDR1 ENHRY and CDR2 SYGVKD. The V and J ends lost 7 bases and 1 base respectively, with 12 bases between them. There are 14 residues in the CDR3.